What follows are 6 T cell receptor beta chains derived from one specimen sequenced in a study of blood T cell repertoires in COVID-19. The method was immunoSEQ multiplex PCR; TCRdb's version includes in-frame clones alone and lacks a portion of them. Of about 130,000 clones listed, 85% were seen once; the top ten hold 27%. Material: peripheral blood. The receptors come from a woman aged 80 or over with acute or convalescent COVID-19.

The chain has TRBV5-6 and TRBJ1-1, with D tentatively TRBD1 (5 bases). Germline V gene sequence: CDR1 SGHDT, CDR2 YYEEEE. V shed 9 bases and J shed 2 bases, with 11 bases lying between them. This CDR3 contains 12 residues. CDR3 in amino acids: CATLQVNTEAFF. DNA for the CDR3: TGTGCCACACTACAGGTAAACACTGAAGCTTTCTTT. The variable domain in full, with the rest retrieved from reference TRBV5-6 and TRBJ1-1, is DAGVTQSPTHLIKTRGQQVTLRCSPKSGHDTVSWYQQALGQGPQFIFQYYEEEERQRGNFPDRFSGHQFPNYSSELNVNALLLGDSALYLCATLQVNTEAFFGQGTRLTVV.

The J gene is TRBJ1-2, the V gene TRBV5-4; D is uncertain. The CDR3 is made up of 15 amino acids. V lost 3 bases to trimming and J lost 3 bases, with 15 bases between them. The V gene's germline CDR1 is SGHNT and CDR2 YYREEE (reference sequence). CDR3 nucleotide sequence: TGTGCCAGCAGCTCCGCCGCGGGATCGGACTATGGCTACACCTTC. Its protein is CASSSAAGSDYGYTF.

CDR3 nucleotide sequence: TGTGCCAGCAGTACACTTAGCGGGGGAGGGACCCAGTACTTC. Translated: CASSTLSGGGTQYF. The V gene is TRBV6-5, the J gene TRBJ2-5; TRBD2 agrees at 9 bases. CDR1 and CDR2 from the germline V gene are MNHEY and SVGAGI. Losses at the gene ends were 5 bases for V and 7 bases for J; bases not matched to a gene: 8. CDR3 size: 14 residues.

V usage is TRBV19 and J usage is TRBJ2-1; 7 nucleotides line up with TRBD1. Germline V gene data show CDR1 as LNHDA and CDR2 as SQIVND (reference sequence). The CDR3 consists of 16 residues. V dropped 5 bases and J dropped 0; count of bases not matched to a gene: 7. CDR3 residues: CASSLPGQSSYNEQFF. Written as DNA, the CDR3 is TGTGCCAGTAGTCTACCGGGACAGAGCTCCTACAATGAGCAGTTCTTC.

V is TRBV5-5 and J is TRBJ1-3; D ambiguous. Germline V CDR1 and CDR2: SGHKS, YYEKEE (reference sequence). CDR3 length: 12 residues. The ends were cut back, 4 bases at V and 4 bases at J, with 6 bases in the middle. CDR3 coding DNA: TGTGCCAGCAGCGCGAAGGGAAACACCATATATTTT. Its translation: CASSAKGNTIYF.

The chain recombines TRBV24-1 with TRBJ2-3; a possible D gene is TRBD1 (6 bases). The CDR3 is made up of 13 amino acids. V was cut by 9 bases and J by 3 bases, with 12 bases left in between. The germline CDR1 and CDR2 sequences are KGHDR and SFDVKD. The CDR3 region is CATSRGMTDTQYF. DNA of the CDR3: TGTGCCACCTCGAGGGGGATGACAGATACGCAGTATTTT.